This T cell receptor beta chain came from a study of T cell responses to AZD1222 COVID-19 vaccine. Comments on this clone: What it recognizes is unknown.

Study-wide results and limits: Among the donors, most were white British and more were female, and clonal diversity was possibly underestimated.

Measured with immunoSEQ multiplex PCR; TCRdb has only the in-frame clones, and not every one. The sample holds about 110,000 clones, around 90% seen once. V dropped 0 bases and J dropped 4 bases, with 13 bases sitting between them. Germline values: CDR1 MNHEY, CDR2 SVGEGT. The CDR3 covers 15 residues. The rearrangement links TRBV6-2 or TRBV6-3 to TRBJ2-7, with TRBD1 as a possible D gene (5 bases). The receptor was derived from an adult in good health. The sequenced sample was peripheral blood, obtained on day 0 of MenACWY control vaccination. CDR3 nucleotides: TGTGCCAGCAGTTACTCAGGGGTCACCTTTTACGAGCAGTACTTC. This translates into CASSYSGVTFYEQYF.